The 26 T cell receptor beta chains given below trace back to one sample, sequenced in a study of blood T cell repertoires in COVID-19. TCRdb keeps only in-frame clones here, not all; method: immunoSEQ multiplex PCR. Of fewer than 350,000 clones detected, about nine tenths appear once; the ten largest clones hold approximately 4.7%. The sequencing input was PBMCs or T cells enriched from blood (not recorded which). These receptor sequences come from a man aged 55 to 70 who had recovered from COVID-19.

This rearrangement joins TRBV9 to TRBJ2-2; TRBD2 might be the D (5 bases). Germline CDR1 and CDR2: SGDLS and YYNGEE. This CDR3 is 17 amino acids long. V was clipped by 2 bases and J by 4 bases, with 18 bases between them. The DNA of the CDR3 is TGTGCCAGCAGCGTGTCGGACTCCGGTGGGCTCACCGGGGAGCTGTTTTTT. This sequence encodes CASSVSDSGGLTGELFF.

The chain employs TRBV10-3 and TRBJ2-7; 11 bases agree with TRBD2. V lost 10 bases and J lost 3; bases outside the gene matches: 8. CDR3 length equals 14 residues. Germline loops: CDR1 ENHRY, CDR2 SYGVKD. The CDR3 here is CATRVTSGNYEQYF. The DNA for the CDR3 is TGTGCCACCAGGGTGACTAGCGGGAACTACGAGCAGTACTTC.

This clone is a singleton in its sample. V and J are TRBV25-1 and TRBJ2-3; 8 nucleotides align to TRBD2. Germline values: CDR1 MGHDK, CDR2 SYGVNS. V lost 3 bases, J lost 0 bases, and 5 bases stayed unmatched. The CDR3 is made up of 16 amino acids. DNA of the CDR3: TGTGCCAGCAGTGACGGACTAGCTGGTAGCACAGATACGCAGTATTTT. It translates to CASSDGLAGSTDTQYF.

This sequence joins TRBV28 and TRBJ2-4; 12 bases are shared with TRBD2. The CDR3 length is 20 residues. V lost 4 bases to trimming and J lost 0 bases; unmatched junction nucleotides: 13. CDR1 is MDHEN, CDR2 SYDVKM, per germline. The CDR3 loop is CASSSPVTSGGVGAKNIQYF. In DNA, the CDR3 is TGTGCCAGCAGTTCCCCGGTGACTAGCGGGGGCGTTGGAGCCAAAAACATTCAGTACTTC.

CDR3 region: CASSVRLAEQETQYF. The CDR3, as DNA: TGTGCCAGCAGCGTTCGGTTGGCGGAACAAGAGACCCAGTACTTC. This rearrangement joins TRBV9 to TRBJ2-5; D remains ambiguous. The V gene lost 2 bases and the J gene lost 2 bases, with 13 bases spanning the gap. This CDR3 has 15 amino acids. Germline V gene data show CDR1 as SGDLS and CDR2 as YYNGEE.

The V and J genes are TRBV24-1 and TRBJ2-1; 16 bases match TRBD2. V lost 4 bases, J lost 6 bases, and 8 bases stayed unmatched. The length of the CDR3 is 18 residues. Germline V gives CDR1 KGHDR, CDR2 SFDVKD. The CDR3 sequence: CATSDSGLAGGRLNEQFF. For the CDR3, the DNA is TGTGCCACCAGTGACTCGGGACTAGCGGGAGGGCGTCTCAATGAGCAGTTCTTC.

V usage is TRBV5-4 and J usage is TRBJ1-2; no reliable D call. The CDR3 is 14 amino acids. Trimming took off 1 base at V and 0 bases at J, with 7 bases between the two ends. Germline assignment: CDR1 SGHNT and CDR2 YYREEE (reference sequence). The CDR3, as DNA: TGTGCCAGCAGCTTGACAGTTTCTAACTATGGCTACACCTTC. Translation gives CASSLTVSNYGYTF.

The chain has TRBV28 and TRBJ2-7; 7 bases are shared with TRBD2. This CDR3 region has 15 residues. Trimming removed 5 bases from V and 4 bases from J; junction bases left unmatched: 11. The germline gives CDR1 MDHEN, CDR2 SYDVKM. CDR3 protein: CASSGARGGQYEQYF. In DNA form, the CDR3 reads TGTGCCAGCAGTGGGGCACGCGGGGGTCAGTACGAGCAGTACTTC.

The chain couples TRBV7-9 to TRBJ2-2, with D tentatively TRBD2 (6 bases). Germline lookup yields CDR1 SEHNR and CDR2 FQNEAQ (reference sequence). Deletions cut 4 bases from V and 3 bases from J, with 12 bases between. The CDR3 has 15 amino acids. The CDR3 reads CASSSTGAYTGELFF. DNA of the CDR3: TGTGCCAGCAGCTCCACGGGAGCCTACACCGGGGAGCTGTTTTTT.

This chain connects TRBV5-4 to TRBJ2-7; 8 nucleotides match TRBD1. The CDR3 totals 15 residues. V gave up 3 bases and J gave up 0 bases; unmatched junction bases: 5. Per germline, CDR1 SGHNT and CDR2 YYREEE (reference sequence). In nucleotides, the CDR3 is TGTGCCAGCAGCTCACGGACAGGGAGCTCCTACGAGCAGTACTTC. Amino acid sequence: CASSSRTGSSYEQYF.

In this sample, this clone turned up once. The V and J genes are TRBV5-3 and TRBJ2-5; TRBD1 agrees at 9 bases. TRBV5-3 is treated as an ORF (open reading frame) with a function not yet certain. The CDR3 length is 15 residues. With V trimmed by 8 bases and J by 3 bases, 11 bases remained unmatched. CDR3 coding DNA: TGTGCCAGTTGGGGGGGACAGGGTCGAGAAGAGACCCAGTACTTC. Amino acids: CASWGGQGREETQYF.

The chain carries TRBV3-1 (or the pseudogene TRBV3-2) and TRBJ2-5; D call uncertain. Germline-derived CDR1 and CDR2 are LGHDT and YNNKEL (reference sequence). The CDR3 loop spans 15 amino acids. V was shortened by 0 bases and J by 1 base, with 9 bases between the two germline ends. In DNA form, the CDR3 reads TGTGCCAGCAGCCAAGATCCAACTGTCCAAGAGACCCAGTACTTC. Protein product: CASSQDPTVQETQYF.

This clone was detected only a few times. V gene TRBV2 combines with J gene TRBJ1-5, with TRBD1 matching over 8 bases. J gave up 6 bases and V 7 bases, and 11 bases lay outside the gene matches. The CDR3 is 15 amino acids. The germline V gene has CDR1 SNHLY and CDR2 FYNNEI. This chain's CDR3 is CASTLDRGGGQPQHF. The CDR3 region has the DNA TGTGCCAGCACCTTAGACAGGGGCGGAGGTCAGCCCCAGCATTTT.

This clone appeared a single time. This chain links TRBV10-3 with TRBJ1-2; 9 nucleotides line up with TRBD1. After removal of 2 bases from V and 5 bases from J, the junction contained 3 bases not matched to a gene. The CDR3 contains 14 residues. Germline assignment: CDR1 ENHRY and CDR2 SYGVKD. CDR3 in amino acids: CAISEQQGAYGYTF. CDR3 nucleotides: TGTGCCATCAGTGAGCAACAGGGGGCGTATGGCTACACCTTC.

J is TRBJ2-7 and V is TRBV5-4; 10 nucleotides match TRBD1. Germline loops: CDR1 SGHNT, CDR2 YYREEE (reference sequence). The CDR3 has 16 residues. Losses at the gene ends were 4 bases for V and 0 bases for J; bases not matched to a gene: 7. Written as DNA, the CDR3 is TGTGCCAGCAGCCCGGGAGGACAGGGGGTCTCCTACGAGCAGTACTTC. Protein product: CASSPGGQGVSYEQYF. The whole variable domain, filled in from reference TRBV5-4 and TRBJ2-7, reads ETGVTQSPTHLIKTRGQQVTLRCSSQSGHNTVSWYQQALGQGPQFIFQYYREEENGRGNFPPRFSGLQFPNYSSELNVNALELDDSALYLCASSPGGQGVSYEQYFGPGTRLTVT.

The rearrangement links TRBV24-1 to TRBJ2-3; 10 nucleotides line up with TRBD1. Trimming at V came to 1 base and at J to 6 bases, leaving 12 bases not matched to a gene. Germline CDR1 reads KGHDR; CDR2 reads SFDVKD. The CDR3 is made up of 18 amino acids. This chain's CDR3 is CATSDLKGQGGLSDTQYF. CDR3 bases: TGTGCCACCAGTGATTTAAAAGGACAGGGGGGACTATCGGATACGCAGTATTTT.

This clone showed up just once. This chain joins TRBV5-1 and TRBJ2-7; 8 bases align to TRBD1. Per germline, CDR1 SGHRS and CDR2 YFSETQ. CDR3 length: 14 residues. V lost 4 bases to trimming and J lost 4 bases; unmatched junction nucleotides: 7. The CDR3 protein is CASSEGQGLYEQYF. DNA of the CDR3: TGCGCCAGCAGCGAAGGACAGGGCTTGTACGAGCAGTACTTC.

The chain uses TRBV6-1 and TRBJ2-3, with 7 bases matching TRBD2. The V gene's germline CDR1 is MNHNS and CDR2 SASEGT. CDR3 length equals 17 residues. The V segment lost 1 base and the J segment 2 bases; nucleotides outside the gene matches: 9. CDR3 DNA sequence: TGTGCCAGCAGTGAAGGGCTCTTGGCGGGGGACACAGATACGCAGTATTTT. Translation gives CASSEGLLAGDTDTQYF.

J is TRBJ1-2 and V is TRBV28; the D gene is possibly TRBD1 (6 bases). The V gene lost 5 bases and the J gene lost 8 bases, with 24 bases spanning the gap. CDR3 length: 16 amino acids. Per germline, CDR1 MDHEN and CDR2 SYDVKM. The DNA of the CDR3 is TGTGCCAGCAGTCAGGGGACAACAAGCCTGGGTCGAGGCTACACCTTC. It translates to CASSQGTTSLGRGYTF.

The genes are TRBV19 and TRBJ2-2; D is ambiguous. V was pared by 3 bases and J by 1 base, with 6 bases between. The germline V gene encodes CDR1 LNHDA and CDR2 SQIVND (reference sequence). The CDR3 runs to 14 residues. CDR3 sequence reads: CASSMFLNTGELFF. The CDR3 DNA follows: TGTGCCAGTAGTATGTTTCTGAACACCGGGGAGCTGTTTTTT.

The V and J genes are TRBV19 and TRBJ2-5; D is possibly TRBD2 (6 bases). Germline CDR1 and CDR2: LNHDA and SQIVND (reference sequence). The CDR3 is 14 amino acids. With 6 bases removed from V and 4 bases from J, the gap between germline ends came to 15 bases. CDR3 amino acids: CASSLTGAGETQYF. The CDR3 nucleotides are TGTGCCAGTAGCTTGACGGGAGCTGGAGAGACCCAGTACTTC.

V is TRBV5-5 and J is TRBJ2-1, with TRBD2 identical over 11 bases. Trimming cost V 2 bases and J 5 bases; bases outside gene matches: 6. This CDR3 contains 16 residues. Germline values: CDR1 SGHKS, CDR2 YYEKEE (reference sequence). The chain's CDR3 is CASSLGGTSGNNEQFF. The CDR3 bases are TGTGCCAGCAGCTTAGGGGGGACTAGCGGAAACAATGAGCAGTTCTTC.

The count of this clone is one. The CDR3 loop is CSASIEETQYF. The CDR3 DNA is TGCAGTGCTAGCATAGAAGAGACCCAGTACTTC. V is TRBV20-1 and J is TRBJ2-5; D unclear. The CDR3 runs 11 residues. Germline V CDR1 and CDR2: DFQATT, SNEGSKA (reference sequence). V lost 3 bases and J 3 bases, leaving 5 bases between the germline ends.

This chain uses TRBV7-9 with TRBJ2-1, with TRBD1 matching 10 bases. The J segment lost 8 bases and the V segment lost 5 bases, leaving 6 bases of the junction unmatched. The germline gives CDR1 SEHNR, CDR2 FQNEAQ (reference sequence). The CDR3 totals 14 residues. CDR3 DNA sequence: TGTGCCAGCAGCATGGGACAGGGGAGGGATGAGCAGTTCTTC. Translated: CASSMGQGRDEQFF. Drawing the rest from reference TRBV7-9 and TRBJ2-1, the complete variable domain is DTGVSQNPRHKITKRGQNVTFRCDPISEHNRLYWYRQTLGQGPEFLTYFQNEAQLEKSRLLSDRFSAERPKGSFSTLEIQRTEQGDSAMYLCASSMGQGRDEQFFGPGTRLTVL.

The J gene is TRBJ2-1, the V gene TRBV28; 13 nucleotides match TRBD2. The V gene end was trimmed by 5 bases and the J gene end by 4 bases; junction bases not matched to a gene: 8. The CDR3 totals 17 residues. Germline V CDR1 and CDR2: MDHEN, SYDVKM. The CDR3 is CASSPSRLAGGYNEQFF. The CDR3 DNA sequence: TGTGCCAGCAGTCCCTCACGACTAGCGGGAGGATACAATGAGCAGTTCTTC.

This clone has only one observation. The gene calls are TRBV9 and TRBJ2-5; a weak D match, TRBD1 (6 bases). Trimming took 0 bases from V and 3 from J, leaving 12 bases between them. The CDR3 spans 15 residues. The germline gives CDR1 SGDLS, CDR2 YYNGEE. DNA of the CDR3: TGTGCCAGCAGCGTAGCGGCAGGGGTAAAAGAGACCCAGTACTTC. Translation: CASSVAAGVKETQYF.